This TCR beta chain was documented in a study of blood T cells in healthy people across ages. Study-wide findings and caveats: A roughly linear fall in TCR beta diversity per million T cells was seen with increasing age.

PCR was performed a second time for roughly 7 to 11 cycles using a sample-barcoded 5' primer and a J-beta primer mix. TCRdb itself ran the 5' RACE reads through MiXCR, one entry per CDR3 protein. The repertoire holds about 670,000 distinct CDR3 sequences, with about 50% as singletons. V lost 4 bases to trimming and J lost 5 bases, with 17 bases between them. The germline V gene has CDR1 MNHEY and CDR2 SMNVEV (reference sequence). The CDR3 contains 15 residues. As for this clonotype: Antigen: not known.

The sequenced sample consisted of blood. The receptor comes from a woman older than 75 in good health. The V gene is TRBV27, the J gene TRBJ2-5; perhaps D is TRBD1 or TRBD2 (6 bases each). The CDR3 DNA reads TGTGCCAGCAGTTCCAGGGGAGGTTTGATTGAGACCCAGTACTTC. Its protein product is CASSSRGGLIETQYF.